This TCR beta chain was captured in a study of shared clonotypes between healthy human individuals. CD45RO-negative, CCR7-selected cells formed the naive CD8 fraction, which excluded terminally differentiated effector memory CD45RA+ cells. Assay: immunoSEQ multiplex PCR; the TCRdb copy retains only in-frame clones and omits some. The sample lists about 2.2 million clones; around 95% were seen once. This CDR3 spans 15 amino acids. Germline V gene data show CDR1 as MNHNS and CDR2 as SASEGT. V dropped 0 bases and J dropped 6 bases, with 13 bases sitting between them. Sequences were obtained from naive CD8+ T cells from PBMCs. The chain recombines TRBV6-1 with TRBJ2-3; D is perhaps TRBD1 (5 bases). This TCR derives from a man aged 18 to 30 in good health. Some clones in this sample may be carry-over from other donors' samples. CDR3 coding DNA: TGTGCCAGCAGTGAAGCGTTGGGGCCTTCGGATACGCAGTATTTT. Encoded protein: CASSEALGPSDTQYF.